The 8 T cell receptor beta chains below were found in one sample sequenced in a study of neurological immune-mediated disorders (dated by TCRdb to between 2018 and 2021). The intended sense of this specimen's time point label: longitudinal time-point 2. Library construction relied on 5' RACE. The instrument was an Illumina HiSeq 2500. Using fastp at Q25 and MiXCR, TCRdb reprocessed the public reads and kept productive beta chains. Each CDR3 protein appears once, grouped with its most common genes and DNA. Recorded for this sample are 65,000 to 95,000 distinct CDR3 sequences; 4.5% to 7.5% of them occurred a single time. The ten largest clones capture approximately 8% of the sample. Sequencing was carried out using PBMCs. The origin of the receptors is a woman aged 55 to 70 with multiple sclerosis.

This clonotype was seen repeatedly, ten times or more. This chain links TRBV20-1 with TRBJ2-5, with TRBD1 matching 7 bases. The V segment lost 0 bases and the J segment 0 bases; nucleotides outside the gene matches: 4. Germline V gene lookup returns CDR1 DFQATT and CDR2 SNEGSKA (reference sequence). CDR3 size: 15 residues. CDR3 protein: CSARDPGGHQETQYF. Written as DNA, the CDR3 is TGCAGTGCTAGAGACCCAGGGGGACACCAAGAGACCCAGTACTTC.

The chain employs TRBV6-5 and TRBJ2-1; 9 nucleotides match TRBD1. The CDR3 has 15 residues. The germline V gene has CDR1 MNHEY and CDR2 SVGAGI. Trimming removed 0 bases from V and 8 bases from J; junction bases left unmatched: 5. The CDR3 region has the DNA TGTGCCAGCAGTTACTCGGGGACAGGGAACGATGAGCAGTTCTTC. Protein sequence: CASSYSGTGNDEQFF.

This clonotype appeared a few times. The rearrangement links TRBV2 to TRBJ2-5; the D call may be TRBD1 or TRBD2 (5 bases each). Trimming stripped 5 bases from V and 5 bases from J, with 15 bases between. CDR1 and CDR2 (germline): SNHLY, FYNNEI. This CDR3 comprises 14 residues. For the CDR3, the DNA is TGTGCCAGCAGTTCGGTGGGGGTCACGGAGACCCAGTACTTC. Residues: CASSSVGVTETQYF.

This clonotype showed up many times. The chain has TRBV5-1 and TRBJ2-6; D is ambiguous. Germline V gene lookup returns CDR1 SGHRS and CDR2 YFSETQ. The CDR3 extends over 15 amino acids. Trimming took 4 bases from V and 0 from J, leaving 8 bases between them. DNA of the CDR3: TGCGCCAGCAGCCTGGCTAGCTCTGGGGCCAACGTCCTGACTTTC. Its protein is CASSLASSGANVLTF.

This clonotype came up many times. The chain uses TRBV5-1 and TRBJ2-3; a weak D match, TRBD2 (6 bases). V was clipped by 3 bases and J by 4 bases, with 15 bases between them. Germline CDR1 reads SGHRS; CDR2 reads YFSETQ. There are 15 residues in the CDR3. The CDR3 DNA reads as TGCGCCAGCAGCTCCCTACAGGAGGGCGCAGATACGCAGTATTTT. It encodes CASSSLQEGADTQYF. Combining the CDR3 with reference TRBV5-1 and TRBJ2-3 gives the whole variable domain KAGVTQTPRYLIKTRGQQVTLSCSPISGHRSVSWYQQTPGQGLQFLFEYFSETQRNKGNFPGRFSGRQFSNSRSEMNVSTLELGDSALYLCASSSLQEGADTQYFGPGTRLTVL.

This clonotype was detected ten times or more. The V call is TRBV20-1, the J call TRBJ1-5; a weak D match, TRBD1 (6 bases). The CDR3 covers 16 residues. Germline V gene lookup returns CDR1 DFQATT and CDR2 SNEGSKA (reference sequence). Trimming stripped 6 bases from V and 4 bases from J, with 22 bases between. CDR3 amino acids: CSARPRTVLDNQPQHF. The CDR3 DNA is TGCAGTGCAAGACCCCGGACAGTACTAGATAATCAGCCCCAGCATTTT.

This clonotype was observed a handful of times. The chain employs TRBV5-1 and TRBJ2-1; either TRBD1 or TRBD2 may fit D (5 bases each). V was shortened by 4 bases and J by 9 bases, with 20 bases between the two germline ends. CDR3 length equals 15 residues. Per the germline V gene, CDR1 is SGHRS and CDR2 is YFSETQ. For the CDR3, the DNA is TGCGCCAGCAGCCCCGGGGACGGGCTGCCTCTTGAGCAGTTCTTC. Protein sequence: CASSPGDGLPLEQFF. Full variable domain (rest looked up from reference TRBV5-1 and TRBJ2-1): KAGVTQTPRYLIKTRGQQVTLSCSPISGHRSVSWYQQTPGQGLQFLFEYFSETQRNKGNFPGRFSGRQFSNSRSEMNVSTLELGDSALYLCASSPGDGLPLEQFFGPGTRLTVL.

This clonotype was detected ten times or more. The chain combines TRBV29-1 with TRBJ1-5; D is uncertain. The germline gives CDR1 SQVTM, CDR2 ANQGSEA. This CDR3 has 12 residues. Trimming removed 0 bases from V and 6 bases from J, with 6 bases in between. CDR3 nucleotides: TGCAGCGTTGAAGATTGGGGTCAGCCCCAGCATTTT. Encoded protein: CSVEDWGQPQHF. Complete variable domain (other parts from reference TRBV29-1 and TRBJ1-5): SAVISQKPSRDICQRGTSLTIQCQVDSQVTMMFWYRQQPGQSLTLIATANQGSEATYESGFVIDKFPISRPNLTFSTLTVSNMSPEDSSIYLCSVEDWGQPQHFGDGTRLSIL.